This TCR beta chain was found in a study of memory CD4+ T cells and cytomegalovirus serostatus. Sequencing was performed with immunoSEQ multiplex PCR; in TCRdb, only in-frame clones are kept and a portion is missing. The sample consists of about 61,000 clones, less than 85% of them appearing once. J gave up 5 bases and V 3 bases, and 6 bases lay outside the gene matches. The V gene's germline CDR1 is KGHSH and CDR2 LQKENI. CDR3 size: 14 residues. This clone was picked up one time. Antigen unknown. Single viable CD3+CD4+CD8-CD45RO+ cells were sorted as the memory CD4+ T cells. Regarding the study as a whole: About two fifths of the roughly 150 known CMV-associated TCRbeta sequences appeared in CD4+ memory.

The TCR sequence derives from an adult in good health and CMV-seronegative. Some clones in this sample may be carry-over from other donors' samples. This chain links TRBV18 with TRBJ2-7; 8 bases agree with TRBD2. The sequencing input was memory CD4+ T cells from blood. The CDR3 sequence is CASSPRLRGDEQYF. CDR3 coding DNA: TGTGCCAGCTCACCGCGATTGCGGGGGGACGAGCAGTACTTC.